The sequence of this T cell receptor (beta chain) was determined in a study of T cell responses to AZD1222 COVID-19 vaccine. Study-level results: CD4 TCRs associated with vaccination spanned spike, dominating at 160-218 and 743-854. Spike-specific TCRs gained breadth and depth after people received two AZD1222 doses. White British people made up most donors, females outnumbered males, and clonal diversity was possibly underestimated. Repertoire sampling happened only post peak T cell response.

Profiling relied on immunoSEQ multiplex PCR, and the TCRdb table lists in-frame clones only, not all of them. The sample lists 150,000 to 200,000 clones, around 87% occurring once. A note on this clone: Its target is unknown. Other nucleotide sequences from this sample produce the same CDR3.

This sample comprised peripheral blood, obtained on day 0 of MenACWY control vaccination. The source of this sequence is an adult in good health.

The CDR3 bases are TGTGCCAGCTCACCACCCCGGGGAGAGACCCAGTACTTC. Amino acids: CASSPPRGETQYF. The chain carries TRBV18 and TRBJ2-5; D is possibly TRBD2 (5 bases). Germline assignment: CDR1 KGHSH and CDR2 LQKENI. This CDR3 has 13 amino acids. V dropped 0 bases and J dropped 4 bases, with 6 bases sitting between them.